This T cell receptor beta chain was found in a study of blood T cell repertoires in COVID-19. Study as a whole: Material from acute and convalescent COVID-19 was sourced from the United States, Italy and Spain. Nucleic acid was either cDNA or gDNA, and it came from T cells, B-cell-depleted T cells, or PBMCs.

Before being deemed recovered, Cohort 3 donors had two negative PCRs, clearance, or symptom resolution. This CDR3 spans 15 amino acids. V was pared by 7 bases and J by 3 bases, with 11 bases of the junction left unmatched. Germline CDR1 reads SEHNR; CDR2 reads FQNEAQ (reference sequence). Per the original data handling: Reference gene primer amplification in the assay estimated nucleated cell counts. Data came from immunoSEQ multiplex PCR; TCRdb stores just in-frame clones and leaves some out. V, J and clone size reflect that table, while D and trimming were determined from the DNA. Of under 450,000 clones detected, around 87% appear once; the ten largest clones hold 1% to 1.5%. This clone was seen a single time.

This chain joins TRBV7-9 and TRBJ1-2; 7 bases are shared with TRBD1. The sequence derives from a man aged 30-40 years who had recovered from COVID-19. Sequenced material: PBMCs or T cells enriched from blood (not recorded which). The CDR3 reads CASNSLGTDYYGYTF. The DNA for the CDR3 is TGTGCCAGCAACTCACTTGGGACAGACTACTATGGCTACACCTTC.